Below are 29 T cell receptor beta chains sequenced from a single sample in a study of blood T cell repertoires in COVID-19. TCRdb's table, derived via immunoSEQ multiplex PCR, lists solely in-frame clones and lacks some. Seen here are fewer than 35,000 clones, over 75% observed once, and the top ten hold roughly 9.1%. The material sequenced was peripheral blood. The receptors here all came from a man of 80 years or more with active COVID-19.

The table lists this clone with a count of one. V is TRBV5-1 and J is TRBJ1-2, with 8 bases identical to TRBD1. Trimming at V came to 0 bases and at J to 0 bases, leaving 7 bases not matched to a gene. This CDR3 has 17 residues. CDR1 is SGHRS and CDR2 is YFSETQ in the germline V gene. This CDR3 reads CASSLGGQEPANYGYTF. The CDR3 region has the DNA TGCGCCAGCAGCTTGGGGGGACAGGAACCGGCTAACTATGGCTACACCTTC.

The CDR3 DNA reads TGTGCCAGCAGCCAAGATCCGGGGGGGCCGTCTACGCAGTATTTT. Its translation: CASSQDPGGPSTQYF. The chain combines TRBV3-1 (or the pseudogene TRBV3-2) with TRBJ2-3, with 8 nucleotides matching TRBD2. The CDR3 contains 15 residues. After removal of 0 bases from V and 8 bases from J, the junction contained 7 bases not matched to a gene. The germline V gene encodes CDR1 LGHDT and CDR2 YNNKEL (reference sequence).

The CDR3 DNA reads as TGTGCCAGCCGACCGACAGGGGTAGTCGGACAGCCCCAGCATTTT. It codes for CASRPTGVVGQPQHF. The genes are TRBV28 and TRBJ1-5; TRBD1 aligns across 8 bases. V was pared by 8 bases and J by 7 bases, with 13 bases of the junction left unmatched. This CDR3 has 15 residues. Germline CDR1 and CDR2: MDHEN and SYDVKM.

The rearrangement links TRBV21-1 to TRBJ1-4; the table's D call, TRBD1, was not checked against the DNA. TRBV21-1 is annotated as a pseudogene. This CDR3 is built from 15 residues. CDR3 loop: CASRDRVATNEKLFF. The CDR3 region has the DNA TGTGCCAGCAGGGACAGGGTAGCAACTAATGAAAAACTGTTTTTT.

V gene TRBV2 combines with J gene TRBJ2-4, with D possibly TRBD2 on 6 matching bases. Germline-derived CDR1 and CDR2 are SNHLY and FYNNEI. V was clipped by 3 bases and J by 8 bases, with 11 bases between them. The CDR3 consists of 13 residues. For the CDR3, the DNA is TGTGCCAGCAGTGACGCCGGGAGTGACATTCAGTACTTC. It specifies CASSDAGSDIQYF.

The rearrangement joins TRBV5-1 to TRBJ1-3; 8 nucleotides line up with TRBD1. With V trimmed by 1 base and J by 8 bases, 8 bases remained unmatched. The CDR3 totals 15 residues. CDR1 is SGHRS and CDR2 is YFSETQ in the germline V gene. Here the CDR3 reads CASSLSGTGWDTIYF. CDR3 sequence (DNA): TGCGCCAGCAGCTTGTCCGGGACAGGTTGGGACACCATATATTTT.

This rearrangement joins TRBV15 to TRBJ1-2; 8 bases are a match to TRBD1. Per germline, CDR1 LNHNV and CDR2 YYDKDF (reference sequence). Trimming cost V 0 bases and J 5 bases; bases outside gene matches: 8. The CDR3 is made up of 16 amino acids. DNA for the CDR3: TGTGCCACCAGCAGAGATCAGGACAGGGAAGCTTATGGCTACACCTTC. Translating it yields CATSRDQDREAYGYTF.

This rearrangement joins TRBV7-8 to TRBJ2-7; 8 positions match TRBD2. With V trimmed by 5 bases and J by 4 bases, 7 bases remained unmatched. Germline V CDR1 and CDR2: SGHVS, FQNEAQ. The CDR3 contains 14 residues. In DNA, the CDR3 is TGTGCCAGCAGCCGCCCGGGACTAGTTTACGAGCAGTACTTC. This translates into CASSRPGLVYEQYF. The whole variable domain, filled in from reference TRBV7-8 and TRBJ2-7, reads GAGVSQSPRYKVAKRGQDVALRCDPISGHVSLFWYQQALGQGPEFLTYFQNEAQLDKSGLPSDRFFAERPEGSVSTLKIQRTQQEDSAVYLCASSRPGLVYEQYFGPGTRLTVT.

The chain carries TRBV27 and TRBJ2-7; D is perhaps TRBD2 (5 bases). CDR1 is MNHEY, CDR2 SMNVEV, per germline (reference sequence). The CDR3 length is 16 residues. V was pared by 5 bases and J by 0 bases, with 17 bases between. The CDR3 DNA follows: TGTGCCAGCAGTCCTACTAGTGTTAGAAGCTCCTACGAGCAGTACTTC. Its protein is CASSPTSVRSSYEQYF.

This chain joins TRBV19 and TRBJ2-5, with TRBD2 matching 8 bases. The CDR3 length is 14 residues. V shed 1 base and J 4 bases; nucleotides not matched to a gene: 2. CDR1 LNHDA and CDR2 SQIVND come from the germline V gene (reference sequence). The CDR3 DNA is TGTGCCAGTAGTATAGGACTAGCGACAGAGACCCAGTACTTC. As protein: CASSIGLATETQYF.

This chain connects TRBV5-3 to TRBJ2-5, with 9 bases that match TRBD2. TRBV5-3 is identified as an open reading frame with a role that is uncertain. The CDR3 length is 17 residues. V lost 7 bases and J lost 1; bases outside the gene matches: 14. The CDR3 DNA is TGTGCCAGACTCCCAAATGGCGGGGGGGAACCCCAAGAGACCCAGTACTTC. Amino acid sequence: CARLPNGGGEPQETQYF.

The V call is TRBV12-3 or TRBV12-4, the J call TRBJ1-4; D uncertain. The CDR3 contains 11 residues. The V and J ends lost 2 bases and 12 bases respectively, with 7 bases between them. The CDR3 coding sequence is TGTGCCAGCAGTTTAACGGTGGAACTGTTTTTT. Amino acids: CASSLTVELFF.

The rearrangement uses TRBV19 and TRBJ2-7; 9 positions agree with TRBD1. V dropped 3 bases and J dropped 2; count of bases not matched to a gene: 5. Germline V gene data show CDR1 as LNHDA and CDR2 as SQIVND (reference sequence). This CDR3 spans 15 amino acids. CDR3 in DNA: TGTGCCAGTAGTATCACCGGGACAGGGCCCTACGAGCAGTACTTC. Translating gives CASSITGTGPYEQYF.

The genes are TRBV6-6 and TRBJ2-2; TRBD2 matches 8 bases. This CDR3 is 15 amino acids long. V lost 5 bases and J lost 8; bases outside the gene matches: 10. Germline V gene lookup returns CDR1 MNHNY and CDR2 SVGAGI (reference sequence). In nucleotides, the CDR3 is TGTGCCAGCAGTACTACAGCGGGGGAGGAGGGGGAGCTGTTTTTT. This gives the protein CASSTTAGEEGELFF.

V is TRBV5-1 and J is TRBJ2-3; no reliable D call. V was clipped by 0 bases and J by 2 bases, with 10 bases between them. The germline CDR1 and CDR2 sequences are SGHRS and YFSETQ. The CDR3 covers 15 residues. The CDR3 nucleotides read TGCGCCAGCAGCTTGGACTTCTCATACACAGATACGCAGTATTTT. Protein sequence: CASSLDFSYTDTQYF.

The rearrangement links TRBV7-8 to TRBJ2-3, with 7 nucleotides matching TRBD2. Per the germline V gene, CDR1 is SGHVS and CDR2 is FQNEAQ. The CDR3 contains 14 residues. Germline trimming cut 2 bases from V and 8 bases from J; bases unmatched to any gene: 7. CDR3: CASSLMRGLGTQYF. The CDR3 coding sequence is TGTGCCAGCAGCTTAATGCGGGGGTTGGGTACGCAGTATTTT.

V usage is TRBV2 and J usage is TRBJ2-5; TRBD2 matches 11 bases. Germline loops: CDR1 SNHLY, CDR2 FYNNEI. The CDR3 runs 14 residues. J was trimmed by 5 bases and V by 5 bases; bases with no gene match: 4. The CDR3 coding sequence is TGTGCCAGCAGTAAACTAGCGGGGGTGGAGACCCAGTACTTC. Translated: CASSKLAGVETQYF.

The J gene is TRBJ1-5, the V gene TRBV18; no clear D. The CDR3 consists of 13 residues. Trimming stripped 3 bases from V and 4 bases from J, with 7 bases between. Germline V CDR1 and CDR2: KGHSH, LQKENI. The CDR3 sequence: CASSPEVNQPQHF. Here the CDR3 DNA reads TGTGCCAGCTCACCGGAGGTTAATCAGCCCCAGCATTTT.

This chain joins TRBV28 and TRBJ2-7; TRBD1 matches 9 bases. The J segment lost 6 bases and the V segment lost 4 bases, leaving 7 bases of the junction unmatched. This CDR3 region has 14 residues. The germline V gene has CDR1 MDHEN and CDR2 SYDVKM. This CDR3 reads CASSSGTGRVEQYF. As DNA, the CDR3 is TGTGCCAGCAGTTCGGGGACAGGGAGGGTCGAGCAGTACTTC.

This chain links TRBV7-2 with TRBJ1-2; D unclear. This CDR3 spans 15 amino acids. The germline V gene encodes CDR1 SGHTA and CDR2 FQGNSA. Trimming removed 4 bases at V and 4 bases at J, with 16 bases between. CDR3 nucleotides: TGTGCCAGCAGCTCCCTCCTTGCAGGCCTCTATGGCTACACCTTC. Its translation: CASSSLLAGLYGYTF.

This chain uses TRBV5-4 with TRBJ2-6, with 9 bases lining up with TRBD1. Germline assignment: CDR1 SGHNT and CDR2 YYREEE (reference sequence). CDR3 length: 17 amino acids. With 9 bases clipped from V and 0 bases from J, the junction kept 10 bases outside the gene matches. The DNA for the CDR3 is TGTGCCACCCAAAAAAGACAGGGGGACTCTGGGGCCAACGTCCTGACTTTC. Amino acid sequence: CATQKRQGDSGANVLTF. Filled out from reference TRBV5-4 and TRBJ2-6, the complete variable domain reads ETGVTQSPTHLIKTRGQQVTLRCSSQSGHNTVSWYQQALGQGPQFIFQYYREEENGRGNFPPRFSGLQFPNYSSELNVNALELDDSALYLCATQKRQGDSGANVLTFGAGSRLTVL.

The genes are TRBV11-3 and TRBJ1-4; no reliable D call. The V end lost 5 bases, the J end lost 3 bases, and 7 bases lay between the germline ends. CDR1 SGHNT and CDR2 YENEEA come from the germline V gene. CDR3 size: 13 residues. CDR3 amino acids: CASSPDSNEKLFF. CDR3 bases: TGTGCCAGCAGCCCCGACTCTAATGAAAAACTGTTTTTT.

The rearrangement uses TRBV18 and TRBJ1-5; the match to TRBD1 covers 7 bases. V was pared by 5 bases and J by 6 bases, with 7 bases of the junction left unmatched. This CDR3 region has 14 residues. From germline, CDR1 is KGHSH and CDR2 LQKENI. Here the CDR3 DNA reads TGTGCCAGCTCATACGACAGGGTAGGTCAGCCCCAGCATTTT. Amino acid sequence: CASSYDRVGQPQHF.

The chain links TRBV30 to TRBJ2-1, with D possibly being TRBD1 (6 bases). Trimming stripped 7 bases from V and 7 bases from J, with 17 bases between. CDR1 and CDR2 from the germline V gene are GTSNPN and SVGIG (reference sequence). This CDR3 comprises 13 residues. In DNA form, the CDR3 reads TGTGCCTCGGAGGTTACAGGGCGGAATGAGCAGTTCTTC. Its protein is CASEVTGRNEQFF.

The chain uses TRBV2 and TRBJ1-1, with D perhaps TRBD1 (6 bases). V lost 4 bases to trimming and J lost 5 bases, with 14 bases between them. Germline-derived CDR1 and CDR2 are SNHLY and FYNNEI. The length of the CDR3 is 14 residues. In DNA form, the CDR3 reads TGTGCCAGCAGTGTCGGGACATGGGGTACTGAAGCTTTCTTT. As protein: CASSVGTWGTEAFF.

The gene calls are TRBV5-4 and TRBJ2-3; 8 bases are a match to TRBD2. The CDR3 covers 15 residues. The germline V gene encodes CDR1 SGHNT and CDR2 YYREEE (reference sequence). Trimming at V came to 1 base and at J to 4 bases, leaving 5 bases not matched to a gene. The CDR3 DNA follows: TGTGCCAGCAGCTTGCGGGGGGGCTTCTCAGATACGCAGTATTTT. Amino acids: CASSLRGGFSDTQYF. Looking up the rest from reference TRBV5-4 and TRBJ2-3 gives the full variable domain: ETGVTQSPTHLIKTRGQQVTLRCSSQSGHNTVSWYQQALGQGPQFIFQYYREEENGRGNFPPRFSGLQFPNYSSELNVNALELDDSALYLCASSLRGGFSDTQYFGPGTRLTVL.

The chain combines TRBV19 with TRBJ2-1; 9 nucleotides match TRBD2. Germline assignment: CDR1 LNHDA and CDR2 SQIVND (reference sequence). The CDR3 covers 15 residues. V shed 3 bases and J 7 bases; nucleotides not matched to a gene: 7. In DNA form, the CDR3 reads TGTGCCAGTAGTATGGAGCGGGGGGCCCCTAATGAGCAGTTCTTC. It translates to CASSMERGAPNEQFF.

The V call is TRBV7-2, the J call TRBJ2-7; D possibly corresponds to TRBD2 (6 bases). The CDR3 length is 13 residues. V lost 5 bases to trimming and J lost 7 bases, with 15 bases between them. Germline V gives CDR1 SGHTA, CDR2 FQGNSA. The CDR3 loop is CASSTGLRDEQYF. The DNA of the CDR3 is TGTGCCAGCAGCACGGGACTCCGAGATGAGCAGTACTTC.

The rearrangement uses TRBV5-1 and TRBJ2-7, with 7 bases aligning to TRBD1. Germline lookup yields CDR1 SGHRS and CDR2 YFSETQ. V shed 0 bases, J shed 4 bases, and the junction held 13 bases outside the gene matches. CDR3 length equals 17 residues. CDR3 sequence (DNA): TGCGCCAGCAGCTTGGGGGGGACAGACCGAGCAAGATACGAGCAGTACTTC. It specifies CASSLGGTDRARYEQYF.